Following are 21 T cell receptor beta chains from one sample sequenced in a study of post-analysis software for immune sequencing data. The study's findings and limits: Elevated frequency relative to controls characterized a handful of TRBV segments in patients, TRBV5-6, TRBV5-1 and TRBV20-1 among them.

Incorporated into the TCR beta cDNA libraries were unique molecular identifiers, which served to reduce PCR and sequencing biases. TCRdb reprocessed the PCR reads with MiXCR, giving one entry per CDR3 protein. The sample shows some 260,000 distinct CDR3 sequences, 36% of them seen only once. These receptors have no known antigen. Sequenced sample: blood. The receptors were sampled from a girl under 18 with multiple sclerosis.

This chain links TRBV7-6 with TRBJ2-1, with unresolved D. Germline V gene lookup returns CDR1 SGHVS and CDR2 FNYEAQ. CDR3 length: 11 amino acids. V was clipped by 8 bases and J by 12 bases, with 14 bases between them. The DNA for the CDR3 is TGTGCCAGCGTTGCTTACCAATGGCAGTTCTTC. The encoded protein is CASVAYQWQFF.

This clonotype was detected only a few times. This chain joins TRBV7-8 and TRBJ2-5; TRBD2 matches at 8 bases. Per the germline V gene, CDR1 is SGHVS and CDR2 is FQNEAQ. There are 15 residues in the CDR3. J gave up 2 bases and V 5 bases, and 7 bases lay outside the gene matches. CDR3 amino acids: CASSLAGTSQETQYF. For the CDR3, the DNA is TGTGCCAGCAGCCTTGCCGGGACTAGTCAAGAGACCCAGTACTTC.

The J gene is TRBJ2-1, the V gene TRBV20-1; D is perhaps TRBD2 (5 bases). CDR1 and CDR2 from the germline V gene are DFQATT and SNEGSKA (reference sequence). The CDR3 covers 14 residues. Trimming removed 1 base from V and 6 bases from J, with 13 bases in between. CDR3 bases: TGCAGTGCTAGAGTTAGGACTGGCCTCAATGAGCAGTTCTTC. This sequence encodes CSARVRTGLNEQFF.

This clonotype was seen at least ten times. The J gene is TRBJ2-1, the V gene TRBV5-1; D is unclear. The CDR3 covers 11 residues. Germline V gene data show CDR1 as SGHRS and CDR2 as YFSETQ. Trimming left V 4 bases short and J 5 bases short, with 4 bases between. CDR3 sequence reads: CASSPNNEQFF. CDR3 in DNA: TGCGCCAGCAGCCCGAACAATGAGCAGTTCTTC.

V and J are TRBV6-1 and TRBJ2-6, with 7 bases lining up with TRBD1. CDR3 length: 15 residues. CDR1 is MNHNS and CDR2 is SASEGT in the germline V gene. With V trimmed by 8 bases and J by 2 bases, 6 bases remained unmatched. The CDR3 DNA reads as TGTGCCAGCCGATCAGGGGGAGCTGGGGCCAACGTCCTGACTTTC. Translated, it gives CASRSGGAGANVLTF.

This clonotype has a count of ten or more. V usage is TRBV29-1 and J usage is TRBJ2-1; TRBD1 matches 10 bases. Germline V lookup: CDR1 SQVTM, CDR2 ANQGSEA. The ends lost 7 bases at V and 6 bases at J; junction bases unmatched: 12. The CDR3 sequence is 15 residues long. The CDR3 reads CSAHLRQGARNEQFF. The CDR3 DNA is TGCAGCGCCCACCTTCGACAGGGGGCGCGCAATGAGCAGTTCTTC.

The chain has TRBV10-3 and TRBJ2-3, with 8 bases aligning to TRBD2. The J segment lost 1 base and the V segment lost 1 base, leaving 13 bases of the junction unmatched. The CDR3 covers 19 residues. Germline CDR1 is ENHRY and CDR2 is SYGVKD. For the CDR3, the DNA is TGTGCCATCAGTGAGTTGATCGGTGAGACTAGCGCGCGCACAGATACGCAGTATTTT. Its protein is CAISELIGETSARTDTQYF.

This clonotype has a count of ten or more. V is TRBV2 and J is TRBJ1-4, with D possibly being TRBD1 (6 bases). With 6 bases removed from V and 9 bases from J, the gap between germline ends came to 8 bases. Germline-derived CDR1 and CDR2 are SNHLY and FYNNEI. The CDR3 is 11 amino acids. DNA of the CDR3: TGTGCCAGCAGCCAGGGGAAAAAACTGTTTTTT. Protein: CASSQGKKLFF. The full variable domain, completed using reference TRBV2 and TRBJ1-4, is EPEVTQTPSHQVTQMGQEVILRCVPISNHLYFYWYRQILGQKVEFLVSFYNNEISEKSEIFDDQFSVERPDGSNFTLKIRSTKLEDSAMYFCASSQGKKLFFGSGTQLSVL.

This clonotype was detected ten times or more. This chain uses TRBV12-3 or TRBV12-4 with TRBJ2-4, with D tentatively TRBD1 (6 bases). The V end was cut by 6 bases, the J end by 0 bases, with 12 bases between. The CDR3 consists of 15 residues. The CDR3 sequence is CASSLTGGAKNIQYF. The CDR3 DNA is TGTGCCAGCAGCCTGACAGGTGGAGCCAAAAACATTCAGTACTTC.

This chain links TRBV2 with TRBJ1-4; perhaps TRBD1 as D (5 bases). Germline V gives CDR1 SNHLY, CDR2 FYNNEI. The ends were cut back, 11 bases at V and 8 bases at J, with 12 bases in the middle. The CDR3 totals 11 residues. CDR3 in DNA: TGTGCCGTCCCGGGACCCGAAAAACTGTTTTTT. This translates into CAVPGPEKLFF.

On this clonotype itself: This may be a read error: a much more frequent sequence differs by one nucleotide. The V gene is TRBV6-6, the J gene TRBJ1-5; D ambiguous. Germline V gene sequence: CDR1 MNHNY, CDR2 SVGAGI (reference sequence). The CDR3 covers 17 residues. V lost 0 bases and J lost 5, with 17 bases in between. CDR3 nucleotides: TGTGCCAGCAGTTACTCGAGGTCTGCCCGGAGCGATCAGCCCCAGCATTTT. Translating it yields CASSYSRSARSDQPQHF.

The CDR3 reads CATSDLRSQETQYF. The CDR3 nucleotides read TGTGCCACCAGTGATTTGAGGAGCCAAGAGACCCAGTACTTC. This sequence joins TRBV24-1 and TRBJ2-5; D call uncertain. The CDR3 has 14 residues. Trimming cost V 0 bases and J 1 base, with 5 bases left between them. CDR1 KGHDR and CDR2 SFDVKD come from the germline V gene.

This clonotype showed up many times. V and J are TRBV12-3 or TRBV12-4 and TRBJ2-1; D not resolved. Trimming took 5 bases from V and 13 from J, leaving 15 bases between them. The CDR3 is 12 residues long. The CDR3 loop reads CASSPVRHSQFF. CDR3 coding DNA: TGTGCCAGCAGTCCAGTCCGGCATTCCCAGTTCTTC.

The V call is TRBV4-2, the J call TRBJ1-1; possibly TRBD1 for D (6 bases). This CDR3 spans 16 amino acids. V was clipped by 1 base and J by 4 bases, with 16 bases between them. In germline, CDR1 is LGHNA, CDR2 YNFKEQ. The CDR3 reads CASSQGGGGAGTEAFF. The CDR3 bases are TGTGCCAGCAGCCAAGGGGGCGGGGGCGCGGGCACTGAAGCTTTCTTT.

Note on this clonotype: This may be a read error: a much more frequent sequence differs by one nucleotide. The chain couples TRBV20-1 to TRBJ1-1, with D maybe TRBD1 (6 bases). V dropped 1 base and J dropped 3 bases, with 9 bases sitting between them. There are 13 residues in the CDR3. Germline CDR1 and CDR2: DFQATT and SNEGSKA (reference sequence). CDR3 protein: CSARGEGDTEAFF. CDR3 coding DNA: TGCAGTGCTAGAGGGGAGGGGGACACTGAAGCTTTCTTT.

The chain has TRBV3-1 and TRBJ1-4; 11 nucleotides line up with TRBD1. The ends lost 8 bases at V and 7 bases at J; junction bases unmatched: 9. CDR1 is LGHDT and CDR2 is YNNKEL in the germline V gene (reference sequence). This CDR3 spans 15 amino acids. The CDR3 sequence: CASAGPGTGGEKLFF. CDR3 DNA sequence: TGTGCCAGCGCCGGTCCCGGGACAGGGGGTGAAAAACTGTTTTTT. The full variable domain, with the rest looked up from reference TRBV3-1 and TRBJ1-4, is DTAVSQTPKYLVTQMGNDKSIKCEQNLGHDTMYWYKQDSKKFLKIMFSYNNKELIINETVPNRFSPKSPDKAHLNLHINSLELGDSAVYFCASAGPGTGGEKLFFGSGTQLSVL.

This clonotype turned up a few times. One base away lies a much larger clone, so this may be a sequencing read error. The J gene is TRBJ2-1, the V gene TRBV5-1; weak D call: TRBD2 (6 bases). V was trimmed by 2 bases and J by 13 bases, leaving 19 bases between them. The CDR3 has 14 amino acids. In germline, CDR1 is SGHRS, CDR2 YFSETQ. The CDR3 DNA is TGCGCCAGCAGCTTCGGGACTCCCGAAGAGACCCAGTTCTTC. Translated: CASSFGTPEETQFF.

Only a few counts were recorded for this clonotype. The junction departs from the called germline gene at one end, perhaps through a read error. The chain employs TRBV2 and TRBJ2-3; TRBD2 aligns across 12 bases. CDR1 and CDR2 (germline): SNHLY, FYNNEI. The CDR3 consists of 19 residues. CDR3: CASNGLAGLRRSSTGTQYF. DNA for the CDR3: TGTGCCAGCAATGGACTAGCGGGGTTGCGGCGTTCTAGCACAGGTACGCAGTATTTT.

This clonotype was seen many times. The CDR3 here is CSAGTGQGYTF. The CDR3 DNA reads as TGCAGCGCCGGGACAGGGCAAGGCTACACCTTC. The chain recombines TRBV29-1 with TRBJ1-2; 9 bases line up with TRBD1. The CDR3 runs 11 residues. Trimming cost V 7 bases and J 8 bases; bases outside gene matches: 5. In germline, CDR1 is SQVTM, CDR2 ANQGSEA.

This clonotype was detected ten times or more. This chain links TRBV12-3 or TRBV12-4 with TRBJ2-1; 9 bases line up with TRBD1. V trimming: 6 bases; J trimming: 2 bases; junction bases outside the gene matches: 5. This CDR3 has 15 residues. The chain's CDR3 is CASRPGTGPYNEQFF. The CDR3 DNA follows: TGTGCCAGCAGGCCCGGGACAGGGCCCTACAATGAGCAGTTCTTC.

This clonotype occurred many times. The chain has TRBV12-3 or TRBV12-4 and TRBJ1-1; D gene unclear. V gave up 6 bases and J gave up 5 bases, with 16 bases separating them. This CDR3 contains 14 residues. The CDR3 coding sequence is TGTGCCAGCAGCCTGAAACTACATGGGACTGAAGCTTTCTTT. Protein sequence: CASSLKLHGTEAFF.